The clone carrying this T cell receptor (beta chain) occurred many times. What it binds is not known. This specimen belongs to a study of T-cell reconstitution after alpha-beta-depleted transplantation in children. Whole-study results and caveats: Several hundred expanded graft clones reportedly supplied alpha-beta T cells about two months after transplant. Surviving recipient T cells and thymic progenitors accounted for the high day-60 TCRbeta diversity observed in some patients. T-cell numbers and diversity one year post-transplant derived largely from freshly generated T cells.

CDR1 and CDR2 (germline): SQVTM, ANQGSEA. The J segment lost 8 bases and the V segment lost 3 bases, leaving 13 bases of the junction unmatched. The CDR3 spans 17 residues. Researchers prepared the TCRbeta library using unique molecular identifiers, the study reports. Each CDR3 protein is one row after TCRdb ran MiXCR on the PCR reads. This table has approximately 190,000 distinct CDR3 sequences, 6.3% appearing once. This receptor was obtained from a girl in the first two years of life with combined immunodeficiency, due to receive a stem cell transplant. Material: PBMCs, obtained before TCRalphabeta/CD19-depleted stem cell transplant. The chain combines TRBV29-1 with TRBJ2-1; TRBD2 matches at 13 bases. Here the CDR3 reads CSVDATRTSGRFDEQFF. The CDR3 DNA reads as TGCAGCGTTGACGCGACTCGGACTAGCGGGAGATTCGATGAGCAGTTCTTC.